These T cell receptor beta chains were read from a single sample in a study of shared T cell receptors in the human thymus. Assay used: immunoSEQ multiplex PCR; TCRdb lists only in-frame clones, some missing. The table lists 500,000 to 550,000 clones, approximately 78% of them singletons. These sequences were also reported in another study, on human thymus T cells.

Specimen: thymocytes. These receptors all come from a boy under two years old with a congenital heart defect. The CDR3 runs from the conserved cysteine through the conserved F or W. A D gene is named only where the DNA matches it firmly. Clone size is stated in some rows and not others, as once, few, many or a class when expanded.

TGTGCCAGCAGGGGAACCGAGGACAGGGAGAAATTT CASRGTEDREKF TRBD1 TRBJ1-5 . TRBV27
TGTGCCAGCAGCTTTTCAAGCCTGACAGGGGGTCCTTACAATGAGCAGTTCTTC CASSFSSLTGGPYNEQFF TRBD1 TRBJ2-1 few TRBV9
TGTGCCAGCAGCGTTACACCGGGACTACCCCGAAGAGGAAACACCATATATTTT CASSVTPGLPRRGNTIYF . TRBJ1-3 . TRBV5-4
TGTGCCAGCAGCCCATTGGGGCGGGACAGGGTAGGGCCAGATACGCAGTATTTT CASSPLGRDRVGPDTQYF TRBD1 TRBJ2-3 . TRBV27
TGTGCCAGCAGCTTGGCTCTACTAGCGGGAGAAGGCACAGATACGCAGTATTTT CASSLALLAGEGTDTQYF TRBD2 TRBJ2-3 . TRBV5-6
TGCACCAGCAGCTTGGAGGGAGGAGGGGTCGGAGAGCAGTACTTC CTSSLEGGGVGEQYF . TRBJ2-5 . TRBV5-1
TGTGCCACCAGCTCCGCCGGGGGGACATATTCGCCCTACAATGAGCAGTTCTTC CATSSAGGTYSPYNEQFF . TRBJ2-1 . TRBV15
TGTGCCAGTAAGACAGGCAGTTACGAGCAGTACTTC CASKTGSYEQYF . TRBJ2-7 . TRBV27
TGTGCCAGCACCCCTGGCCCTAGCGGGGATTACAATGAGCAGTTCTTC CASTPGPSGDYNEQFF TRBD2 TRBJ2-1 few TRBV7-3
TGTGCCAGCTCACCACGCCCCGAGGGGAACACTGAAGCTTTCTTT CASSPRPEGNTEAFF . TRBJ1-1 . TRBV18
TGCGCCAGCAGCCCGTTGGATGGAGACAGGGTATTAAATCAGCCCCAGCATTTT CASSPLDGDRVLNQPQHF TRBD1 TRBJ1-5 once TRBV23-1
TGTGCCAGCCTGGGCGGGAAGGGCTACAATGAGCAGTTCTTC CASLGGKGYNEQFF . TRBJ2-1 . TRBV25-1
TGTGCCAGCAGACTTGGGACTAACCAAGAGACCCAGTACTTC CASRLGTNQETQYF TRBD2 TRBJ2-5 . TRBV7-9
TGCGCCAGCAGCATGCCGGGACTTAACTACGAGCAGTACTTC CASSMPGLNYEQYF . TRBJ2-7 . TRBV5-1
TGTGCCACCAGCCCACACCCGTCTGGAAACACCATATATTTT CATSPHPSGNTIYF . TRBJ1-3 . TRBV15
TGTGCCAGCAGTTGCGGACTAGCGGGAGCTTCAAATGAGCAGTTCTTC CASSCGLAGASNEQFF TRBD2 TRBJ2-1 . TRBV6-5
TGTGCCAGCAGCTTAAGCCCGGGACTCGCGATGAGTGTGCTGCACGAGCAGTACTTC CASSLSPGLAMSVLHEQYF . TRBJ2-7 few TRBV11-2
TGTGCCATCGGGGGCTCGCTGGAGGGCTACACCTTC CAIGGSLEGYTF . TRBJ1-2 . TRBV10-3
TGTGCCACCCAGGGCGGGACTAGCGGGAAATTTTCCTACAATGAGCAGTTCTTC CATQGGTSGKFSYNEQFF TRBD2 TRBJ2-1 . TRBV25-1
TGCGCCAGCAGCCCCGGGACAGGGGTTTATGGCTACACCTTC CASSPGTGVYGYTF TRBD1 TRBJ1-2 . TRBV4-1
TGCAGCGTTGGCTCTGCAGGGGGAGATACGCAGTATTTT CSVGSAGGDTQYF TRBD1 TRBJ2-3 . TRBV29-1
TGTGCCAGTAGTATACGGTTGAGCTCTGGGGCCAACGTCCTGACTTTC CASSIRLSSGANVLTF . TRBJ2-6 few TRBV19